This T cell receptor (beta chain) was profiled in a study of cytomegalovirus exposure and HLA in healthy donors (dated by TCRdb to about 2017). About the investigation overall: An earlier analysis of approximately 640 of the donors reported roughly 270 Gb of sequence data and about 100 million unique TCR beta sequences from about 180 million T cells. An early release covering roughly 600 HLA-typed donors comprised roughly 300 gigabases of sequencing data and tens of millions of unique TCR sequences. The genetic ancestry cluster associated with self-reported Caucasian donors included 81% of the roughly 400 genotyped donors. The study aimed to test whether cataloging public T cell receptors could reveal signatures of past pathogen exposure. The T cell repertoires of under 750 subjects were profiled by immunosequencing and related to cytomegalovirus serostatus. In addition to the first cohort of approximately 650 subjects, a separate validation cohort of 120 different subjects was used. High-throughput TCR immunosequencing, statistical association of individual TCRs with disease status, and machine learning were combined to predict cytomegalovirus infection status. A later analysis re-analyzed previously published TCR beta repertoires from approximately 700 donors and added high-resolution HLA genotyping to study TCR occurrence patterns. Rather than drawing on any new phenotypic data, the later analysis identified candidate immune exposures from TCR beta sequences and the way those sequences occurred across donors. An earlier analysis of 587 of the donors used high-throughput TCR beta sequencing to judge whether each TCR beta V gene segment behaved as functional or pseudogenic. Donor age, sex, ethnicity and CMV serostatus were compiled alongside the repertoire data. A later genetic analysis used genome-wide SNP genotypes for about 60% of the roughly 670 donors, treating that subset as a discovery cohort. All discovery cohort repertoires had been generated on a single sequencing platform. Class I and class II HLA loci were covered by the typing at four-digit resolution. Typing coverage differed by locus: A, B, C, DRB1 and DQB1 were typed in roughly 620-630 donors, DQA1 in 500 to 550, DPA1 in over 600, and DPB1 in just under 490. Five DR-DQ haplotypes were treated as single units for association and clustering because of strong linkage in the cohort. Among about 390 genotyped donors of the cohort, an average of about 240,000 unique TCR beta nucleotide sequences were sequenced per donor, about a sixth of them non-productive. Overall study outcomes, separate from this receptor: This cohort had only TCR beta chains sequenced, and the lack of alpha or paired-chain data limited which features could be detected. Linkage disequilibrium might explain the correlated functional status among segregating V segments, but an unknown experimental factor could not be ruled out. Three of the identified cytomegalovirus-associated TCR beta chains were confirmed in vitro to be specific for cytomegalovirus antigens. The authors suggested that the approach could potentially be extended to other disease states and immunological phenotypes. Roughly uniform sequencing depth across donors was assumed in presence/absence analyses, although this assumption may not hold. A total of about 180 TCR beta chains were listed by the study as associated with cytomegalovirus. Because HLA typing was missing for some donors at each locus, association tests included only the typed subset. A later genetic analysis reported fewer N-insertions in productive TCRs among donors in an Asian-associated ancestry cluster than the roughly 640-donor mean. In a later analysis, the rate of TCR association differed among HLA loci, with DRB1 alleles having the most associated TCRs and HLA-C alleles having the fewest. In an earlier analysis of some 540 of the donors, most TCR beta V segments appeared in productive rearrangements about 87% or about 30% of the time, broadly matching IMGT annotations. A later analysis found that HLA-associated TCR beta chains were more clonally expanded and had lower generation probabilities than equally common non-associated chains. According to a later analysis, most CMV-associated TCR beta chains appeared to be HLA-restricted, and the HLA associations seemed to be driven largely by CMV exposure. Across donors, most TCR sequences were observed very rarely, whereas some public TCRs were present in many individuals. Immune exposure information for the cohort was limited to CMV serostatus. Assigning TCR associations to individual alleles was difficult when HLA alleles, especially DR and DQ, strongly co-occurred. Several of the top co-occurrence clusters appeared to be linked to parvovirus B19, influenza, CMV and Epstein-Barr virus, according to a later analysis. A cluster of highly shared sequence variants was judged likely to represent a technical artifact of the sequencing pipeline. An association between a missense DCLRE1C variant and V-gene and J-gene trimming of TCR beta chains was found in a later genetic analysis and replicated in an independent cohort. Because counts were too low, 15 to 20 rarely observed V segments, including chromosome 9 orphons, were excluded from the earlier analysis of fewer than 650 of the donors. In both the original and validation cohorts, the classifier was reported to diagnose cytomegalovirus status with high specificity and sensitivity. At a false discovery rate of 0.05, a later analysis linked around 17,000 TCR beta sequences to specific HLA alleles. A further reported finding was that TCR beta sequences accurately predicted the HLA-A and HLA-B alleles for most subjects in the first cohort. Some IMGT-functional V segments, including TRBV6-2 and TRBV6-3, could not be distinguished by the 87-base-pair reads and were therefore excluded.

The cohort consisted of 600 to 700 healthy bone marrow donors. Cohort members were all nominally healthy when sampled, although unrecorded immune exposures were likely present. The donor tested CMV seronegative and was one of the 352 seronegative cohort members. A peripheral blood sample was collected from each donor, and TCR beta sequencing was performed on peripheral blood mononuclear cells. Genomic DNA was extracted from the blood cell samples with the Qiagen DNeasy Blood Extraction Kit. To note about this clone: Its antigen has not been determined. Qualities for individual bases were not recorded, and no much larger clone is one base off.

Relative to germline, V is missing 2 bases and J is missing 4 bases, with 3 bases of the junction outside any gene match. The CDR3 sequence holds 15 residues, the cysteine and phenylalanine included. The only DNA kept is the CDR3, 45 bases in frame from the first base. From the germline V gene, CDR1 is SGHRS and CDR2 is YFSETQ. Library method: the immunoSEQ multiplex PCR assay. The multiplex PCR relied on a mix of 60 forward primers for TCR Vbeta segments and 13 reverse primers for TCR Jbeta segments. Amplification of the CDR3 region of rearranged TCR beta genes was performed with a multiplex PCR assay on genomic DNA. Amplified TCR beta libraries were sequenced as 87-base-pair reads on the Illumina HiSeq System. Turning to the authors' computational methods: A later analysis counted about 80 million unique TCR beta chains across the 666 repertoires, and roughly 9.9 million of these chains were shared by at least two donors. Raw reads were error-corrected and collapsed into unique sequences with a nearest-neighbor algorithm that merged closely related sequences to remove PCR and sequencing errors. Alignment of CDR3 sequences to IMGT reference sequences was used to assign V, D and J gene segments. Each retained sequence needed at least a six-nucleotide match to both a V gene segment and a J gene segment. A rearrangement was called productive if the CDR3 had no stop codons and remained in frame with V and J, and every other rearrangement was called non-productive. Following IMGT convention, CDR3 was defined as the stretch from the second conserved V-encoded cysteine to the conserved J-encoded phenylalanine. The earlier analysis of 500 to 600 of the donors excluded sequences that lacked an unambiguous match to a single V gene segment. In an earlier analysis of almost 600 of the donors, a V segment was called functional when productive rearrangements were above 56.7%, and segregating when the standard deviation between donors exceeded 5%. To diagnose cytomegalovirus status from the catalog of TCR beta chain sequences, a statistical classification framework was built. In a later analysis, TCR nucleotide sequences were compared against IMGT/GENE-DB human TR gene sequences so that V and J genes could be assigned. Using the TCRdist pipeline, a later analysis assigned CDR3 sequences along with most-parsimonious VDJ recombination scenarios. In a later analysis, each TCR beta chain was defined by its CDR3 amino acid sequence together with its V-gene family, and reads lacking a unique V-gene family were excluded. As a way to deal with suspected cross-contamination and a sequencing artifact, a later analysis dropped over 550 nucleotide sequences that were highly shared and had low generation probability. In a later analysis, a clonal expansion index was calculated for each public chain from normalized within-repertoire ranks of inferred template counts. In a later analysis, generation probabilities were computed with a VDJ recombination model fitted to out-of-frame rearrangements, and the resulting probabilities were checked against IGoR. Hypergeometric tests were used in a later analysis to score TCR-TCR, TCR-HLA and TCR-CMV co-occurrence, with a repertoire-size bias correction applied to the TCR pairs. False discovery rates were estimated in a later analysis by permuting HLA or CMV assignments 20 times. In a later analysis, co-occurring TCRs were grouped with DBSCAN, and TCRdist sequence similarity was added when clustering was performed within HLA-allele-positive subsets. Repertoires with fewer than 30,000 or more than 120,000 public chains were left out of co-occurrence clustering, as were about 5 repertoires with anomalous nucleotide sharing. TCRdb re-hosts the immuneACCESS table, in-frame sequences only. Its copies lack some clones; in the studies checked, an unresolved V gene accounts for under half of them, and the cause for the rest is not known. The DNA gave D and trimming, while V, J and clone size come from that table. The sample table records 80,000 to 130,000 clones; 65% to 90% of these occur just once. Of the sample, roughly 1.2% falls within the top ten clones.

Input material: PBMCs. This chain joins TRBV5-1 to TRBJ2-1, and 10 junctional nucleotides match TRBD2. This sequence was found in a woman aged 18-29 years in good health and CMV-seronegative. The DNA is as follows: TGCGCCAGCAGCTTAGTAGCGGGAGGTTACAATGAGCAGTTCTTC. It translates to CASSLVAGGYNEQFF. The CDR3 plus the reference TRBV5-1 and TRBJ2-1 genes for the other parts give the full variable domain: KAGVTQTPRYLIKTRGQQVTLSCSPISGHRSVSWYQQTPGQGLQFLFEYFSETQRNKGNFPGRFSGRQFSNSRSEMNVSTLELGDSALYLCASSLVAGGYNEQFFGPGTRLTVL.